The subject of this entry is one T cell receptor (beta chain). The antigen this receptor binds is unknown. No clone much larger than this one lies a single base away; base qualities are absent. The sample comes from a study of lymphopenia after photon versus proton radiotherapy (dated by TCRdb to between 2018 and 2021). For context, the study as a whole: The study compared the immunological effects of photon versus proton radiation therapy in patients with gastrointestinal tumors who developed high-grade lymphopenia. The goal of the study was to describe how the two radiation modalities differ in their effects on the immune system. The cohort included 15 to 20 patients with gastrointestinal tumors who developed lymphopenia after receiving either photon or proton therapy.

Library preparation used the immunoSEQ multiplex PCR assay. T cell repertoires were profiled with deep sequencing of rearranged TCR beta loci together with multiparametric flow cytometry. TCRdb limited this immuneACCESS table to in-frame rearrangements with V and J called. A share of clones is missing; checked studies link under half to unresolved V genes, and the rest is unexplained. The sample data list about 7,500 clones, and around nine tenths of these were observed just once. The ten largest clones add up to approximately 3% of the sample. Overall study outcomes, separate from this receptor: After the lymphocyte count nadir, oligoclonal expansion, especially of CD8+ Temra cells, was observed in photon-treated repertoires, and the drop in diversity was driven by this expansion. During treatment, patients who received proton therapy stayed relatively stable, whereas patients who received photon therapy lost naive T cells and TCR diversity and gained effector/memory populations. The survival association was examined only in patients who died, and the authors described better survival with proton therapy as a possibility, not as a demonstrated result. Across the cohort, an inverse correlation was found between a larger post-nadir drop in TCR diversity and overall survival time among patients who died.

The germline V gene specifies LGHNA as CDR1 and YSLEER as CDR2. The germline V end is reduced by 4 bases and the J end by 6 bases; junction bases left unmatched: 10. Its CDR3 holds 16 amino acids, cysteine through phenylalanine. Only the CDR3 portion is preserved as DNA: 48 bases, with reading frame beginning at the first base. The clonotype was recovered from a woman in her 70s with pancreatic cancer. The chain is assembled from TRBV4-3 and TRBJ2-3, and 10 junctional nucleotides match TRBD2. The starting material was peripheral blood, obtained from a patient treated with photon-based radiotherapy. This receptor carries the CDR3 CASSPRTSGEADTQYF. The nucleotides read TGCGCCAGCAGCCCCCGGACTAGCGGAGAGGCGGATACGCAGTATTTT.